These T cell receptor beta chains were read from a single sample in a study of blood T cell repertoires in COVID-19. Profiled with immunoSEQ multiplex PCR; TCRdb holds only in-frame clones, not every one. This table has a few hundred thousand clones, approximately 86% appearing once. The material sequenced was peripheral blood. The source of these receptors is a man between 60 and 70 years old with acute or convalescent COVID-19. The CDR3 runs from the conserved cysteine through the conserved F or W. A D gene is named only where the DNA matches it firmly. Part of the rows lack a size; the others show once, few, many or a class for expanded clones.

j_call v_call d_call clone_size cdr3_aa
TRBJ1-1 TRBV28 . . CASSPPLGGPNTEAFF
TRBJ2-7 TRBV29-1 TRBD1 . CSVAGTGGKIYEQYF
TRBJ2-1 TRBV12-3/TRBV12-4 TRBD1 once CASSSTGGYEQFF
TRBJ1-1 TRBV18 . once CASSPPSGAGAEAFF
TRBJ1-2 TRBV11-3 . . CASSLDSSGVGYTF
TRBJ2-5 TRBV7-2 TRBD2 . CASSLYHLASGGQGTQYF
TRBJ2-7 TRBV3-1/TRBV3-2 . . CASSQDRTGVAYEQYF
TRBJ2-7 TRBV6-5 TRBD1 . CASTGTGGYEQYF
TRBJ2-4 TRBV6-5 TRBD1 . CAIRDRVAKNIQYF
TRBJ2-1 TRBV6-6 TRBD1 many CASNPTGGTYNEQFF
TRBJ2-3 TRBV7-2 . . CASSVVGLGTDTQYF
TRBJ2-5 TRBV2 TRBD2 . CATRGGGQETQYF
TRBJ1-2 TRBV24-1 . few CATSDFRETLYGYTF
TRBJ1-3 TRBV4-3 . many CASSQDRGGNTIYF
TRBJ1-6 TRBV5-1 . . CASSPGGQISYNSPLHF
TRBJ1-1 TRBV2 . . CASSEERVANTEAFF
TRBJ1-1 TRBV5-1 TRBD1 . CASSLDSGGAGTEAFF